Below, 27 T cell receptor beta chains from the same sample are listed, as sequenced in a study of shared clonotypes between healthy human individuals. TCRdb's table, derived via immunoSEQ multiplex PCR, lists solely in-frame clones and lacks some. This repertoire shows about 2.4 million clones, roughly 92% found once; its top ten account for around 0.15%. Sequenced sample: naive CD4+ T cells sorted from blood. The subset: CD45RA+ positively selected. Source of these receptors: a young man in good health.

The CDR3 loop is CASSLSTSPDTQYF. The DNA for the CDR3 is TGCGCCAGCAGCCTATCGACTAGCCCAGATACGCAGTATTTT. The chain uses TRBV5-1 and TRBJ2-3; 7 nucleotides align to TRBD2. This CDR3 spans 14 amino acids. Germline V lookup: CDR1 SGHRS, CDR2 YFSETQ. J lost 4 bases, V lost 4 bases, and 6 bases had no gene match.

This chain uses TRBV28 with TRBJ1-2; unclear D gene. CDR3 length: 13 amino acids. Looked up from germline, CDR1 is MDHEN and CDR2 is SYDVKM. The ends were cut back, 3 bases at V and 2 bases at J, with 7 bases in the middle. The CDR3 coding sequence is TGTGCCAGCAGTTTTAGAGCAAACTATGGCTACACCTTC. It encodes CASSFRANYGYTF.

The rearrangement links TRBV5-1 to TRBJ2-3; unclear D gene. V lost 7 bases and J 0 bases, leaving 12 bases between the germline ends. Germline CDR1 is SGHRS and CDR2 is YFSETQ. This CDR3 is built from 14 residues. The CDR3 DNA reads TGCGCCAGCGAGTCGGAGCGAAGCACAGATACGCAGTATTTT. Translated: CASESERSTDTQYF.

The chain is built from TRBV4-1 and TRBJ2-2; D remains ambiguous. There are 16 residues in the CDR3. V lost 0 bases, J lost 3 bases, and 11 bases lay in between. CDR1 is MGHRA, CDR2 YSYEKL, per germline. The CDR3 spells CASSQDGSGDTGELFF. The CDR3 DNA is TGCGCCAGCAGCCAAGATGGTAGTGGTGACACCGGGGAGCTGTTTTTT.

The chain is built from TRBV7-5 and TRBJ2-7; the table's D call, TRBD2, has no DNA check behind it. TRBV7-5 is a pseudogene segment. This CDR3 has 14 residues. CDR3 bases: TGTGCCAGAAGCTTAGGGGCGGGATCGCCCGAGCAGTACTTC. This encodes CARSLGAGSPEQYF.

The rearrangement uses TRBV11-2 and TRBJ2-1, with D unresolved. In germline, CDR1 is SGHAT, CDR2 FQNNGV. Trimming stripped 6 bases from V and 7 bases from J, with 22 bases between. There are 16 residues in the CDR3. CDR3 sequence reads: CASSPKPLGKLNEQFF. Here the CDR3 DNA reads TGTGCCAGCAGTCCAAAACCACTTGGGAAGTTGAATGAGCAGTTCTTC.

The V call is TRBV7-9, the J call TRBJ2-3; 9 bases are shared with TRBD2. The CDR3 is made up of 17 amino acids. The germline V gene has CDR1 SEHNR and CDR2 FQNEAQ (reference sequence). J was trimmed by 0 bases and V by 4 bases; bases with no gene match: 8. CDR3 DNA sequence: TGTGCCAGCAGCTCTCCTGAAGCGGGGGGCAGCACAGATACGCAGTATTTT. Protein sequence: CASSSPEAGGSTDTQYF.

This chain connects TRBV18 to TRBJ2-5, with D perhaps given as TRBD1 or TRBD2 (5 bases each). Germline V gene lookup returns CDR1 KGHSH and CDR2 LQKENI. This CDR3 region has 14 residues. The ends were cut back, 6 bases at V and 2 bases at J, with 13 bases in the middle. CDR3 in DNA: TGTGCCAGCTCGCGGGCTGGGGGACAAGAGACCCAGTACTTC. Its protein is CASSRAGGQETQYF.

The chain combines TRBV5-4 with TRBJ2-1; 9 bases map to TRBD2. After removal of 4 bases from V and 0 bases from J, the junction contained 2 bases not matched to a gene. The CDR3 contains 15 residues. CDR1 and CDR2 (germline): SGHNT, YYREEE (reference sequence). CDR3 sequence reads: CASSISGSSYNEQFF. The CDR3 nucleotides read TGTGCCAGCAGCATTAGCGGGAGCTCCTACAATGAGCAGTTCTTC. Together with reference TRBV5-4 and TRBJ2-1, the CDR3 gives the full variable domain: ETGVTQSPTHLIKTRGQQVTLRCSSQSGHNTVSWYQQALGQGPQFIFQYYREEENGRGNFPPRFSGLQFPNYSSELNVNALELDDSALYLCASSISGSSYNEQFFGPGTRLTVL.

The CDR3 DNA follows: TGTGCCAGCAGCTTAGCGTCGGGCAGGAACCCCTACGAGCAGTACTTC. Its protein is CASSLASGRNPYEQYF. The V call is TRBV7-2, the J call TRBJ2-7, with D unclear. The CDR3 runs to 16 residues. Trimming pared 0 bases from V and 2 bases from J, leaving 14 bases between. Germline V gives CDR1 SGHTA, CDR2 FQGNSA.

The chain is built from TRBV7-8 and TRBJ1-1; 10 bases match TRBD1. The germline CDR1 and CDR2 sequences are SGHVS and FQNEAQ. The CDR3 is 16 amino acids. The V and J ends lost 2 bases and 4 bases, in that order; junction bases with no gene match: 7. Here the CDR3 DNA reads TGTGCCAGCAGCTTAAGACAGGGGGCCGGAGGCACTGAAGCTTTCTTT. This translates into CASSLRQGAGGTEAFF.

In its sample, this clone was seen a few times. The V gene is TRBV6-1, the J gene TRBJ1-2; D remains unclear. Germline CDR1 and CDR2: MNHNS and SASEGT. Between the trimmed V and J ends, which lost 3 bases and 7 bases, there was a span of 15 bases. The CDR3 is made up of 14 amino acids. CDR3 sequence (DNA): TGTGCCAGCAGTGAGCTTGGCACCGTGGGTGGCTACACCTTC. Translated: CASSELGTVGGYTF.

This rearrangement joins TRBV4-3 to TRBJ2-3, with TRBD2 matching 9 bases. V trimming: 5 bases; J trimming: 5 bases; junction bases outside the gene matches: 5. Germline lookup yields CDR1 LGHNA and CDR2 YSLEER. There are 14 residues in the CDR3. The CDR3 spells CASSSSGNGDTQYF. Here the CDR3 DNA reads TGCGCCAGCAGCTCTAGCGGGAATGGAGATACGCAGTATTTT.

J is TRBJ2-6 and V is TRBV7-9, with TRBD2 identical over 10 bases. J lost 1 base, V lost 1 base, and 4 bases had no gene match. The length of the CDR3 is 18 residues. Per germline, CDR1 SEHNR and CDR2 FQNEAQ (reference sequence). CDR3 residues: CASSLDWTSGSGANVLTF. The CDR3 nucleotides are TGTGCCAGCAGCTTAGATTGGACTAGCGGATCTGGGGCCAACGTCCTGACTTTC.

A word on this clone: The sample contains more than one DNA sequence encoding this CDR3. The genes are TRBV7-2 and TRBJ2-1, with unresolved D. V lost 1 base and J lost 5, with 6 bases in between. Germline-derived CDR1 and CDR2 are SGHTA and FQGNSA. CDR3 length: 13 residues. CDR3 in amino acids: CASSLVGNNEQFF. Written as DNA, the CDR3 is TGTGCCAGCAGCTTAGTCGGCAACAATGAGCAGTTCTTC.

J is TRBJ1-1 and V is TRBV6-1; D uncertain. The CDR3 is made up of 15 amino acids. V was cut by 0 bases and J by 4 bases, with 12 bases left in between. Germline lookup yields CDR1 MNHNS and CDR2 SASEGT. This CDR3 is CASSEAGGLATEAFF. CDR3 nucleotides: TGTGCCAGCAGTGAAGCGGGAGGGCTGGCCACTGAAGCTTTCTTT.

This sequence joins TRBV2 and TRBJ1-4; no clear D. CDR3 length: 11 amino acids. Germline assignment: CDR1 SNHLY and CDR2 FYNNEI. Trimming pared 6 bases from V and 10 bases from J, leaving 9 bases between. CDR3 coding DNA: TGTGCCAGCAGGGAGTCCGCAAAACTGTTTTTT. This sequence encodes CASRESAKLFF.

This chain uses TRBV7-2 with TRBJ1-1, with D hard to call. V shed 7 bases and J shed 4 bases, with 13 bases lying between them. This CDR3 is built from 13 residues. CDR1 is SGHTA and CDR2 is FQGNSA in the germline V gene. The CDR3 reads CASIFRVGTEAFF. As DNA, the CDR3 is TGTGCCAGCATCTTTAGAGTGGGCACTGAAGCTTTCTTT. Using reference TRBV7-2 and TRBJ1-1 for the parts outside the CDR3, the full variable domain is GAGVSQSPSNKVTEKGKDVELRCDPISGHTALYWYRQSLGQGLEFLIYFQGNSAPDKSGLPSDRFSAERTGGSVSTLTIQRTQQEDSAVYLCASIFRVGTEAFFGQGTRLTVV.

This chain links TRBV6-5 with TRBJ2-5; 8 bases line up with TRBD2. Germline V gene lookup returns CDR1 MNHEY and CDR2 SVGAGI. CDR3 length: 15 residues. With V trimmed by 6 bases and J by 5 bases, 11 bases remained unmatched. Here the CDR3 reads CASSPGLVTRETQYF. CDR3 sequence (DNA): TGTGCCAGCAGCCCGGGACTAGTAACAAGGGAGACCCAGTACTTC.

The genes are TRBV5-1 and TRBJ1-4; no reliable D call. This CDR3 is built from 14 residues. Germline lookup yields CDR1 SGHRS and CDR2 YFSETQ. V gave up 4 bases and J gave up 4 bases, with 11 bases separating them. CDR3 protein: CASSPRTYNEKLFF. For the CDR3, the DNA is TGCGCCAGCAGCCCACGGACCTATAATGAAAAACTGTTTTTT.

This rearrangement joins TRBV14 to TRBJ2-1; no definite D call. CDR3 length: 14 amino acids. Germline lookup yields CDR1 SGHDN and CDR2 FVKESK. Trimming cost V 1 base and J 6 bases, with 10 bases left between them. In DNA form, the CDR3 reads TGTGCCAGCAGCCAAGGGGTCTTCCCCAATGAGCAGTTCTTC. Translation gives CASSQGVFPNEQFF.

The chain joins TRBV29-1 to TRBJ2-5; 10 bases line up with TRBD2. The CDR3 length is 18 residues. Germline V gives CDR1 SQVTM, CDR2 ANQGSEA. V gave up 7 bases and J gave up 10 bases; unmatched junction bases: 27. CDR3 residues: CSAAGGLAGVHHPQDQYF. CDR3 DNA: TGCAGCGCCGCGGGAGGGCTAGCGGGAGTCCATCATCCCCAAGACCAGTACTTC.

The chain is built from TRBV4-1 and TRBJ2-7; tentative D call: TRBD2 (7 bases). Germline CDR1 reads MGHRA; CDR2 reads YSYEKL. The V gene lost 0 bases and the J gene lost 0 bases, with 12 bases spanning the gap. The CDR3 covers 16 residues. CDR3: CASSQDLGGASYEQYF. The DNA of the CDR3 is TGCGCCAGCAGCCAAGATCTAGGGGGGGCCTCCTACGAGCAGTACTTC.

The CDR3 region is CAWKRTMNTEAFF. The CDR3 DNA sequence: TGTGCCTGGAAGAGGACAATGAACACTGAAGCTTTCTTT. The rearrangement links TRBV30 to TRBJ1-1; perhaps TRBD1 as D (5 bases). V gave up 4 bases and J gave up 0 bases, with 9 bases separating them. CDR3 size: 13 residues. Germline CDR1 and CDR2: GTSNPN and SVGIG (reference sequence).

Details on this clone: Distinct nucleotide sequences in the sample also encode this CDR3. The CDR3 nucleotides are TGCGCCAGCAGCTTGGAGGGGGTATACGAGCAGTACTTC. It is translated as CASSLEGVYEQYF. This rearrangement joins TRBV5-1 to TRBJ2-7; possible D gene TRBD1, 6 bases. Trimming pared 0 bases from V and 4 bases from J, leaving 8 bases between. The CDR3 spans 13 residues. Germline loops: CDR1 SGHRS, CDR2 YFSETQ.

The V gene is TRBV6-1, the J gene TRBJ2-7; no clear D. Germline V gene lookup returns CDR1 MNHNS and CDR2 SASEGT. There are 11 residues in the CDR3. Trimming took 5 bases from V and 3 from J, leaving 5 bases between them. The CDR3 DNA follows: TGTGCCAGCAGTCCGTACTACGAGCAGTACTTC. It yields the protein CASSPYYEQYF.

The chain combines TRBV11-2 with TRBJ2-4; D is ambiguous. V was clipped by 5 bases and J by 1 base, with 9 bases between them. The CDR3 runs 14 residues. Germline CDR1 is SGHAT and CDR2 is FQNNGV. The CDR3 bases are TGTGCCAGCAGCCCTATTAGCGCCAAAAACATTCAGTACTTC. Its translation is CASSPISAKNIQYF.